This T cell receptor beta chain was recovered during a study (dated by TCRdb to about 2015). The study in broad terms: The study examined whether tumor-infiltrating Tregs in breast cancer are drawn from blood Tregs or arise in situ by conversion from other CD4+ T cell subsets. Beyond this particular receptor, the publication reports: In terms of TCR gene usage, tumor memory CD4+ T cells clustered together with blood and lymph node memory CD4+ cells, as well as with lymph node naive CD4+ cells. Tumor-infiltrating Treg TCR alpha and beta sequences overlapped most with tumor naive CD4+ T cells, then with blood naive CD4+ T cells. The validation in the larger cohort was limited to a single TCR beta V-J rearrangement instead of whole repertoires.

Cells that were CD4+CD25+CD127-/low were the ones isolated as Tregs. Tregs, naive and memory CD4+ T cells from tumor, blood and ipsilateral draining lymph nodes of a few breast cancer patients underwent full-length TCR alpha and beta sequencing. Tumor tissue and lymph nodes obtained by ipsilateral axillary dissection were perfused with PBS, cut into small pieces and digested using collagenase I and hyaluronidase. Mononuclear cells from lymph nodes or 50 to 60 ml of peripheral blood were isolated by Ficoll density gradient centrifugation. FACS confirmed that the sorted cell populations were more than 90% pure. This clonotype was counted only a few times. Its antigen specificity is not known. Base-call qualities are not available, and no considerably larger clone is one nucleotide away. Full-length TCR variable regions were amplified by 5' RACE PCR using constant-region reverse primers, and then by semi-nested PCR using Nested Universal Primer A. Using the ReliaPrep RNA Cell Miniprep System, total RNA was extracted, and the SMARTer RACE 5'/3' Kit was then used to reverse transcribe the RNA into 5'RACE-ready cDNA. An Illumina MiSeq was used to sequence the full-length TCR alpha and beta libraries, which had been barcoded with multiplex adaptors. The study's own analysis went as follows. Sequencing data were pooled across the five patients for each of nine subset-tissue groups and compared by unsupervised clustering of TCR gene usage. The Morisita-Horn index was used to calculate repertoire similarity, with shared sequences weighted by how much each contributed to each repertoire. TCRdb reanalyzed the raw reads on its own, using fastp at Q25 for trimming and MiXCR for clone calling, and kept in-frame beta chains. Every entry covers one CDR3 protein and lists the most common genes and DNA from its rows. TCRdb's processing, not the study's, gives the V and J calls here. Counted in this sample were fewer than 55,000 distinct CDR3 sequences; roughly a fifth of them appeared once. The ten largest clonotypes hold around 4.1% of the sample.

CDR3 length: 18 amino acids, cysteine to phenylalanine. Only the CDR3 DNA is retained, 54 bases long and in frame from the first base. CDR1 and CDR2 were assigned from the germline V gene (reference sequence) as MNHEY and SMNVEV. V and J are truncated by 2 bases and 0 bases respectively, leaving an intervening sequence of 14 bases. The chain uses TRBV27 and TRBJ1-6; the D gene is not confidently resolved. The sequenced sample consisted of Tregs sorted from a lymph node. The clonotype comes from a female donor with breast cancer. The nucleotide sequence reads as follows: TGTGCCAGCAGTTTAGGCGTGCCGCGGAGCTCCTATAATTCACCCCTCCACTTT. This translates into CASSLGVPRSSYNSPLHF.